Described below is a single T cell receptor (beta chain) sequence and its context. The record originates from a study of beta chain features in type 1 diabetes. Germline lookup yields CDR1 SGHRS and CDR2 YFSETQ. The CDR3 is 13 residues long. After removal of 1 base from V and 4 bases from J, the junction contained 1 base not matched to a gene. Expressed TCRB transcripts were sequenced after all isolated RNA was converted to cDNA. Profiling relied on immunoSEQ multiplex PCR, and the TCRdb table lists in-frame clones only, not all of them. The sample gives fewer than 400,000 clones, around 8% of which show up once; less than 0.45% is in the top ten.

This rearrangement joins TRBV5-1 to TRBJ1-1; 7 bases map to TRBD1. Source material: central memory CD4+ T cells from blood. The clonotype comes from a woman in her late teens or twenties in good health. The CDR3 sequence: CASSLSGGTEAFF. The CDR3 DNA follows: TGCGCCAGCAGCTTGTCAGGGGGCACTGAAGCTTTCTTT.